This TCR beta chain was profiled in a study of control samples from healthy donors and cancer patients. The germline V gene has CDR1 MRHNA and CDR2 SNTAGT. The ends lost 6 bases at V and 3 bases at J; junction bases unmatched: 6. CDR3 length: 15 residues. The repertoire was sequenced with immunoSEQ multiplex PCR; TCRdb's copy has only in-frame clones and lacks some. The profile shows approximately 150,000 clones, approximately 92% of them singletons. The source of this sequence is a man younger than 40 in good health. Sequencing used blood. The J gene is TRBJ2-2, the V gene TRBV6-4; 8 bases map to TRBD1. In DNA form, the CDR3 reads TGTGCCAGCAGCCGAGGACAGGGAGACACCGGGGAGCTGTTTTTT. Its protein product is CASSRGQGDTGELFF.